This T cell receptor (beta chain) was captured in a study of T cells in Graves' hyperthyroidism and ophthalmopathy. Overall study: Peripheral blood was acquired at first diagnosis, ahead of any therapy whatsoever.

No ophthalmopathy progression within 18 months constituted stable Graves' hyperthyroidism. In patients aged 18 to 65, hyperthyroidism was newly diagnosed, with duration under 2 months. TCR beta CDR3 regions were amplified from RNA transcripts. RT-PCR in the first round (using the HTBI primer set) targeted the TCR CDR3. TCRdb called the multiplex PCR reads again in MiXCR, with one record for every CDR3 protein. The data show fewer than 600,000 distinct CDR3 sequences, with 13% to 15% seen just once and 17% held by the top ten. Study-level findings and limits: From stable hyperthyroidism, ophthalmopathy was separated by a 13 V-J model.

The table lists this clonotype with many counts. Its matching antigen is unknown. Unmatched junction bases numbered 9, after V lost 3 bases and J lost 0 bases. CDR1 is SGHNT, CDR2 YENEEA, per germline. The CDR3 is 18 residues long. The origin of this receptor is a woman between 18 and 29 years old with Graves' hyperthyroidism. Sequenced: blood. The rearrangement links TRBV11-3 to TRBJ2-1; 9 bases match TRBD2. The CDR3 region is CASSFSSGSLSSYNEQFF. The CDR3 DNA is TGTGCCAGCAGCTTCAGTAGCGGGAGCCTAAGCTCCTACAATGAGCAGTTCTTC.